Below, one T cell receptor (beta chain) is given with its context. As yet, its antigen is unknown. V lost 7 bases to trimming and J lost 2 bases, with 6 bases between them. This CDR3 is 12 amino acids long. Germline lookup yields CDR1 MNHEY and CDR2 SVGAGI. Via MiXCR, TCRdb re-called the RT-PCR reads, giving one row per CDR3 protein. In the table there are more than 400,000 distinct CDR3 sequences, approximately 6.9% of which are singletons. The data belong to a study of response to subunit inactivated influenza vaccine. Study-wide results and caveats: The authors suggested that few new T cells are recruited per seasonal influenza vaccination.

This specimen consisted of PBMCs from blood, obtained less than 25 months after vaccination. The rearrangement joins TRBV6-5 to TRBJ1-5; D is unresolved. This clonotype originated in a man aged 50-75 years who received an inactivated influenza vaccine. The CDR3 bases are TGTGCCAGCAAAAGGGGCAATCAGCCCCAGCATTTT. This sequence encodes CASKRGNQPQHF.